Below are 16 T cell receptor beta chains sequenced from a single sample in a study of vaccination effects on CD4 cells after COVID-19. No antigens are known for them. Assay: immunoSEQ multiplex PCR; the TCRdb copy retains only in-frame clones and omits some. The table includes 70,000 or so clones, around 74% detected once. Pools of viral peptides were used by the ViraFEST assay to expand antigen-specific CD4+ T cells ahead of sequencing. Following 10 days of culture, CD4+ T cells were isolated. Nucleocapsid antibodies stayed negative before and after vaccination, showing no earlier SARS-CoV-2 infection. The source was CD4+ T cells from PBMCs cultured with HCoV-NL63 spike peptides, collected before COVID-19 vaccination. These receptor sequences come from a human donor who received a COVID-19 vaccine.

V usage is TRBV9 and J usage is TRBJ2-5, with 14 bases aligning to TRBD2. The CDR3 is made up of 20 amino acids. Germline CDR1 reads SGDLS; CDR2 reads YYNGEE. The junction had 11 bases not matched to a gene; V was cut back by 0 bases and J by 1 base. The CDR3 DNA sequence: TGTGCCAGCAGCGTAGCTACCCACACGGGACTAGCGGGGGCCCAAGAGACCCAGTACTTC. Encoded protein: CASSVATHTGLAGAQETQYF.

The V call is TRBV5-1, the J call TRBJ2-3, with 14 bases that match TRBD2. The CDR3 sequence is 19 residues long. The V gene end was trimmed by 4 bases and the J gene end by 2 bases; junction bases not matched to a gene: 12. In germline, CDR1 is SGHRS, CDR2 YFSETQ. The CDR3, as DNA: TGCGCCAGCAGCCCCACCGGGACTAGCGGGGGTCGGGTCACAGATACGCAGTATTTT. Its protein product is CASSPTGTSGGRVTDTQYF. Supplemented by reference TRBV5-1 and TRBJ2-3, the full variable domain reads KAGVTQTPRYLIKTRGQQVTLSCSPISGHRSVSWYQQTPGQGLQFLFEYFSETQRNKGNFPGRFSGRQFSNSRSEMNVSTLELGDSALYLCASSPTGTSGGRVTDTQYFGPGTRLTVL.

This sequence joins TRBV5-1 and TRBJ2-2; a weak D match, TRBD1 (6 bases). Germline V gives CDR1 SGHRS, CDR2 YFSETQ. The CDR3 length is 18 residues. Deletions cut 3 bases from V and 0 bases from J, with 18 bases between. The CDR3 coding sequence is TGCGCCAGCAGCTCGAGGGGACACCGATTACCGAACACCGGGGAGCTGTTTTTT. Translated: CASSSRGHRLPNTGELFF.

This clone has only a few counts. The chain combines TRBV28 with TRBJ2-5; perhaps TRBD2 as D (6 bases). Trimming shortened V by 2 bases and J by 2 bases, and 12 bases separated the two germline ends. This CDR3 is 15 amino acids long. The germline V gene encodes CDR1 MDHEN and CDR2 SYDVKM. The CDR3 sequence is CASSLGRGAQETQYF. The CDR3 DNA reads TGTGCCAGCAGTTTAGGGCGGGGTGCACAAGAGACCCAGTACTTC.

The chain employs TRBV7-9 and TRBJ1-2; the D gene is possibly TRBD1 (5 bases). This CDR3 has 14 amino acids. Germline assignment: CDR1 SEHNR and CDR2 FQNEAQ (reference sequence). V dropped 2 bases and J dropped 4 bases, with 11 bases sitting between them. The CDR3 DNA follows: TGTGCCAGCAGCTTATCGTCTCAGGGCTATGGCTACACCTTC. Amino acids: CASSLSSQGYGYTF. The entire variable domain, with the rest obtained from reference TRBV7-9 and TRBJ1-2, is as follows: DTGVSQNPRHKITKRGQNVTFRCDPISEHNRLYWYRQTLGQGPEFLTYFQNEAQLEKSRLLSDRFSAERPKGSFSTLEIQRTEQGDSAMYLCASSLSSQGYGYTFGSGTRLTVV.

The rearrangement uses TRBV5-5 and TRBJ2-5; TRBD1 matches at 8 bases. Germline values: CDR1 SGHKS, CDR2 YYEKEE (reference sequence). Trimming took 4 bases from V and 2 from J; bases not matched to a gene: 7. The CDR3 is 15 amino acids. The CDR3 nucleotides are TGTGCCAGCAGCGGCGGACAGGGACGGCAAGAGACCCAGTACTTC. It translates to CASSGGQGRQETQYF.

The genes are TRBV18 and TRBJ2-1, with TRBD1 as a possible D gene (6 bases). The V gene lost 6 bases and the J gene lost 4 bases, with 19 bases spanning the gap. CDR1 and CDR2 (germline): KGHSH, LQKENI. The CDR3 is 16 residues long. The CDR3 protein is CASSPQGQGMYNEQFF. CDR3 DNA: TGTGCCAGCTCTCCCCAGGGGCAGGGGATGTACAATGAGCAGTTCTTC.

Here the CDR3 DNA reads TGTGCCAGCAGCTCTAAACCAGGGGGCGAAGCCGGGGAGCTGTTTTTT. It yields the protein CASSSKPGGEAGELFF. The chain is built from TRBV7-9 and TRBJ2-2, with 8 bases aligning to TRBD1. This CDR3 comprises 16 residues. The V gene end was trimmed by 4 bases and the J gene end by 6 bases; junction bases not matched to a gene: 10. CDR1 and CDR2 from the germline V gene are SEHNR and FQNEAQ (reference sequence).

This clone was seen more than once but under ten times. Here the CDR3 DNA reads TGTGCCAGCAGTTTTACCTCCAGGGGGACCAAAAACATTCAGTACTTC. This sequence encodes CASSFTSRGTKNIQYF. V usage is TRBV27 and J usage is TRBJ2-4; 7 bases agree with TRBD1. Germline trimming cut 3 bases from V and 2 bases from J; bases unmatched to any gene: 7. The CDR3 extends over 16 amino acids. CDR1 MNHEY and CDR2 SMNVEV come from the germline V gene (reference sequence).

J is TRBJ1-1 and V is TRBV7-2; perhaps TRBD1 as D (5 bases). V was trimmed by 5 bases and J by 9 bases, leaving 13 bases between them. The CDR3 loop spans 12 amino acids. The germline V gene encodes CDR1 SGHTA and CDR2 FQGNSA. The CDR3 here is CASSPPGFQAFF. CDR3 DNA: TGTGCCAGCAGCCCCCCAGGGTTCCAAGCTTTCTTT. Complete variable domain (other parts from reference TRBV7-2 and TRBJ1-1): GAGVSQSPSNKVTEKGKDVELRCDPISGHTALYWYRQSLGQGLEFLIYFQGNSAPDKSGLPSDRFSAERTGGSVSTLTIQRTQQEDSAVYLCASSPPGFQAFFGQGTRLTVV.

The chain links TRBV5-1 to TRBJ1-1, with no clear D. This CDR3 contains 13 residues. The V end lost 2 bases, the J end lost 6 bases, and 11 bases lay between the germline ends. Per the germline V gene, CDR1 is SGHRS and CDR2 is YFSETQ. DNA for the CDR3: TGCGCCAGCAGCTTTACACCTATAGCTGAAGCTTTCTTT. Its translation: CASSFTPIAEAFF.

The rearrangement links TRBV5-1 to TRBJ2-5; 7 positions agree with TRBD2. In germline, CDR1 is SGHRS, CDR2 YFSETQ. The CDR3 sequence is 14 residues long. Germline trimming cut 0 bases from V and 4 bases from J; bases unmatched to any gene: 3. CDR3 nucleotides: TGCGCCAGCAGCTTGGTGGGGGGGTCAGAGACCCAGTACTTC. Protein sequence: CASSLVGGSETQYF.

V gene TRBV5-1 combines with J gene TRBJ2-1; 10 nucleotides match TRBD2. The germline CDR1 and CDR2 sequences are SGHRS and YFSETQ. The CDR3 totals 17 residues. J gave up 0 bases and V 4 bases, and 7 bases lay outside the gene matches. The CDR3 nucleotides read TGCGCCAGCAGCCATAATAGCGGGGGGAGCTCCTACAATGAGCAGTTCTTC. This codes for CASSHNSGGSSYNEQFF.

The CDR3 sequence: CASSQAGGGNQPQHF. For the CDR3, the DNA is TGTGCCAGCAGCCAAGCTGGCGGTGGGAATCAGCCCCAGCATTTT. The gene calls are TRBV3-1 (or the pseudogene TRBV3-2) and TRBJ1-5; D unclear. This CDR3 is built from 15 residues. Germline CDR1 reads LGHDT; CDR2 reads YNNKEL (reference sequence). With 1 base removed from V and 4 bases from J, the gap between germline ends came to 11 bases.

The chain joins TRBV27 to TRBJ1-4, with D unclear. CDR3 size: 13 residues. CDR1 and CDR2 (germline): MNHEY, SMNVEV (reference sequence). V shed 8 bases and J shed 6 bases, with 13 bases lying between them. CDR3 sequence: CASGGMRDEKLFF. The CDR3 DNA reads TGTGCCAGCGGAGGGATGCGTGATGAAAAACTGTTTTTT.

The chain couples TRBV29-1 to TRBJ2-3; 8 bases map to TRBD2. Trimming removed 4 bases from V and 4 bases from J; junction bases left unmatched: 7. CDR3 length equals 14 residues. The germline V gene has CDR1 SQVTM and CDR2 ANQGSEA. CDR3 DNA: TGCAGCGTTGCGGGCGGGGGGTCGGCAGATACGCAGTATTTT. Its translation: CSVAGGGSADTQYF.